The sequence of this T cell receptor beta chain was determined in a study of blood T cell repertoires in COVID-19. The overall study: T cells, B-cell-depleted T cells, or PBMCs provided the cDNA or gDNA that served as material.

Trimming left V 8 bases short and J 4 bases short, with 11 bases between. This CDR3 is 12 amino acids long. Germline V CDR1 and CDR2: MDHEN, SYDVKM. Produced via immunoSEQ multiplex PCR; TCRdb's table is partial and in-frame only. Seen here are over 200,000 clones, roughly 90% observed once, and the top ten hold around 3.7%. The sequenced sample consisted of PBMCs or T cells enriched from blood (not recorded which). The chain joins TRBV28 to TRBJ1-2; D remains unclear. The origin of this receptor is a woman in her 30s with acute COVID-19. DNA for the CDR3: TGTGCCAGCCATACACCCTCCTATGGCTACACCTTC. It specifies CASHTPSYGYTF.